One T cell receptor beta chain is described in this entry. Its antigen is not identified. This entry belongs to a study of blood T cells in healthy people across ages. Germline values: CDR1 ENHRY, CDR2 SYGVKD. With 0 bases removed from V and 0 bases from J, the gap between germline ends came to 20 bases. The CDR3 spans 19 residues. It was with a sample-barcoded 5' primer and a J-beta primer mix that a second PCR of about 7 to 12 cycles was run. MiXCR, run by TCRdb on the 5' RACE reads, gives a single entry per CDR3 protein. The data contain about 1,400,000 distinct CDR3 sequences, approximately 38% of them seen just once; the ten biggest clones take up roughly 7.7%. Notes on the study in general: A greater number of naive CD4+ cells and higher diversity distinguished long-lived donors from aged donors.

The sequence derives from a young woman in good health. J is TRBJ1-1 and V is TRBV10-3; D gene ambiguous. Sequencing was done on a sample of blood. CDR3 in DNA: TGTGCCATCAGTGAGTCGAGGGCAGGTCGCCCTACCATGAACACTGAAGCTTTCTTT. Translated: CAISESRAGRPTMNTEAFF.